This TCR beta chain was captured by sequencing in a study of blood T cell repertoires in COVID-19. The ends lost 5 bases at V and 7 bases at J; junction bases unmatched: 5. The CDR3 spans 16 residues. Germline V gene data show CDR1 as SGHAT and CDR2 as FQNNGV. The assay was immunoSEQ multiplex PCR, and TCRdb's table has in-frame clones only and misses some. The sample lists approximately 190,000 clones, about nine tenths seen once, with roughly 2.2% in the top ten. This receptor was identified in a man between 65 and 80 years old with active or convalescent COVID-19. The rearrangement links TRBV11-2 to TRBJ2-1, with 16 nucleotides matching TRBD2. Sequencing was performed on peripheral blood. DNA for the CDR3: TGTGCCAGCAGCCCGGGACTAGCGGGAGGGCTTAATGAGCAGTTCTTC. This sequence encodes CASSPGLAGGLNEQFF. Full variable domain (missing parts from reference TRBV11-2 and TRBJ2-1): EAGVAQSPRYKIIEKRQSVAFWCNPISGHATLYWYQQILGQGPKLLIQFQNNGVVDDSQLPKDRFSAERLKGVDSTLKIQPAKLEDSAVYLCASSPGLAGGLNEQFFGPGTRLTVL.